Listed below are T cell receptor beta chains from one sample, sequenced in a study of blood T cells in healthy people across ages. TCRdb re-derived calls from the 5' RACE reads in MiXCR, one entry per CDR3 protein. The sample records 850,000 to 1,000,000 distinct CDR3 sequences, roughly 50% being singletons. The sequencing sample was made of blood. These receptors were taken from a young man in good health. Each CDR3 is given without its conserved first and last residue. A D gene is named only where the DNA matches it firmly. Expanded clones get a size class; other rows say once, few or many, or leave the size out.

>TRBV20-1|TRBD2|NA
SARDLSGGHALGTQY
>TRBV7-2|TRBD1|NA
ASSLDRGQAF
>TRBV5-1|TRBD2|NA
ASSLFAGVVYEQY
>TRBV3-1|NA|NA
ASSQRRGEGNYGYT
>TRBV30|NA|NA
ALERRGHTLTSTDTQY
>TRBV6-2/TRBV6-3|NA|NA
ASSPRWGRTEQY
>TRBV4-1|NA|NA
ASSQLGPTYEQY
>TRBV4-1|NA|NA
DSSQLAGGAYEQF
>TRBV5-1|NA|NA
ASSLGAQRQEKLF
>TRBV29-1|NA|few
SVEERSYEQY
>TRBV28|NA|NA
ASDGEYGYT